This passage covers 15 T cell receptor beta chains from one sample sequenced in a study of beta chain features in type 1 diabetes. Study observations and caveats: All four CD4+ subsets of Type 1 diabetes patients contained TCRB CDR3s that were moderately but significantly shorter.

The entirety of the isolated RNA underwent reverse transcription, so expressed TCRB transcripts were sequenced. Repertoires were generated with immunoSEQ multiplex PCR, while TCRdb's copy carries only in-frame clones and drops some. The data hold hundreds of thousands of clones, with more than 13% observed a single time. Which antigens these TCRs recognize remains unknown. Sequencing was performed on naive CD4+ T cells from blood. These receptors were collected from a man between 18 and 29 years old with type 1 diabetes.

In this sample, this clone turned up a few times. The J gene is TRBJ2-1, the V gene TRBV29-1; 7 nucleotides line up with TRBD2. The CDR3 is 16 amino acids. Per the germline V gene, CDR1 is SQVTM and CDR2 is ANQGSEA. The V segment lost 4 bases and the J segment 4 bases; nucleotides outside the gene matches: 13. The CDR3 bases are TGCAGCGTTGCCGACTTAGCGGGTGAAAAATACAATGAGCAGTTCTTC. This encodes CSVADLAGEKYNEQFF.

This clone occurred a few times. The chain has TRBV27 and TRBJ2-7; the match to TRBD2 covers 8 bases. CDR3 length: 14 residues. The V gene's germline CDR1 is MNHEY and CDR2 SMNVEV (reference sequence). Unmatched junction bases numbered 8, after V lost 6 bases and J lost 4 bases. Here the CDR3 DNA reads TGTGCCAGCAGAAGGACGGGAGGGTTGTACGAGCAGTACTTC. Protein product: CASRRTGGLYEQYF.

In the case of this clone: Its ends do not fully match the called genes, so a read error is possible. This chain joins TRBV5-1 and TRBJ2-1, with 9 bases aligning to TRBD2. The CDR3 is 15 amino acids. Germline CDR1 and CDR2: SGHRS and YFSETQ. Written as DNA, the CDR3 is TGCGCCAGCAGCTTGGCTCTGCGGGAGGGTGATGAGCAGCTCTTC. It encodes CASSLALREGDEQLF.

The CDR3 DNA reads TGTGCCACCAGCAGAGATCCGTCTGATTCACCCCTCCACTTT. Translating gives CATSRDPSDSPLHF. This chain links TRBV15 with TRBJ1-6, with D unresolved. Trimming removed 0 bases from V and 8 bases from J, with 8 bases in between. Germline-derived CDR1 and CDR2 are LNHNV and YYDKDF (reference sequence). The CDR3 covers 14 residues.

This clone showed up just a few times. This chain joins TRBV6-4 and TRBJ2-2; no firm D call. Germline CDR1 reads MRHNA; CDR2 reads SNTAGT. Trimming stripped 4 bases from V and 0 bases from J, with 12 bases between. The CDR3 sequence is 16 residues long. The CDR3 DNA reads TGTGCCAGCAGTGTTCGACTTTTCGCGAACACCGGGGAGCTGTTTTTT. Encoded protein: CASSVRLFANTGELFF.

V usage is TRBV7-9 and J usage is TRBJ1-2, with TRBD1 identical over 9 bases. The CDR3 runs 15 residues. Germline V gives CDR1 SEHNR, CDR2 FQNEAQ (reference sequence). V trimming: 3 bases; J trimming: 6 bases; junction bases outside the gene matches: 8. The CDR3 protein is CASSFDRTGVNGYTF. The DNA for the CDR3 is TGTGCCAGCAGCTTTGACCGGACAGGGGTAAATGGCTACACCTTC.

The chain is built from TRBV7-2 and TRBJ2-3; D is unresolved. The V and J ends lost 5 bases and 0 bases respectively, with 9 bases between them. This CDR3 comprises 14 residues. Germline V gives CDR1 SGHTA, CDR2 FQGNSA. The CDR3 here is CASSRMRSTDTQYF. The CDR3 DNA reads as TGTGCCAGCAGCCGAATGCGTAGCACAGATACGCAGTATTTT.

The CDR3 nucleotides are TGCGCCAGCAGCTTGGCTAGCGGGTATGAGCAGTTCTTC. Its translation: CASSLASGYEQFF. The chain employs TRBV5-1 and TRBJ2-1, with TRBD2 matching 8 bases. Germline CDR1 SGHRS, CDR2 YFSETQ. Trimming at V came to 0 bases and at J to 8 bases, leaving 1 base not matched to a gene. The CDR3 sequence is 13 residues long.

This clone was observed a handful of times. At one end, the junction sequence differs from germline, possibly due to a read error. J is TRBJ2-1 and V is TRBV7-7, with 8 bases matching TRBD2. In germline, CDR1 is SSHAT, CDR2 FNYEAQ (reference sequence). The CDR3 spans 15 residues. The chain's CDR3 is CASSLGRGGYNEQFF. The CDR3 bases are TGTGCTAGCAGCTTAGGCCGCGGGGGGTACAATGAGCAGTTCTTC.

This sequence joins TRBV7-9 and TRBJ2-1, with 12 nucleotides matching TRBD2. CDR3 length: 16 residues. Germline CDR1 and CDR2: SEHNR and FQNEAQ (reference sequence). V lost 8 bases to trimming and J lost 6 bases; unmatched junction nucleotides: 11. The chain's CDR3 is CASSRTSGTLVNEQFF. In DNA form, the CDR3 reads TGTGCCAGCTCACGGACTAGCGGGACTTTAGTCAATGAGCAGTTCTTC.

The table lists this clone with a few counts. J is TRBJ1-5 and V is TRBV7-2, with a weak D call TRBD1 (5 bases). CDR3 size: 16 residues. Per the germline V gene, CDR1 is SGHTA and CDR2 is FQGNSA. V was shortened by 8 bases and J by 4 bases, with 21 bases between the two germline ends. This chain's CDR3 is CASGVQGPGRNQPQHF. The CDR3 nucleotides are TGTGCCAGCGGAGTTCAGGGTCCCGGTAGGAATCAGCCCCAGCATTTT. Supplemented by reference TRBV7-2 and TRBJ1-5, the full variable domain reads GAGVSQSPSNKVTEKGKDVELRCDPISGHTALYWYRQSLGQGLEFLIYFQGNSAPDKSGLPSDRFSAERTGGSVSTLTIQRTQQEDSAVYLCASGVQGPGRNQPQHFGDGTRLSIL.

There are a few counts of this clone. The V and J genes are TRBV14 and TRBJ2-2; the D is unclear. CDR1 SGHDN and CDR2 FVKESK come from the germline V gene. The V and J ends lost 0 bases and 7 bases respectively, with 6 bases between them. This CDR3 is built from 13 residues. The chain's CDR3 is CASSQDIIGELFF. The DNA for the CDR3 is TGTGCCAGCAGCCAAGACATTATCGGGGAGCTGTTTTTT.

The V gene is TRBV4-3, the J gene TRBJ1-2, with D unclear. Trimming stripped 0 bases from V and 3 bases from J, with 14 bases between. CDR3 length equals 16 residues. Germline loops: CDR1 LGHNA, CDR2 YSLEER. The CDR3 region has the DNA TGCGCCAGCAGCCAAGATAGGTCCGGACCTTACTATGGCTACACCTTC. It codes for CASSQDRSGPYYGYTF.

This clone was picked up a small number of times. The genes are TRBV7-9 and TRBJ2-1; D not resolved. The CDR3 spans 12 residues. Germline V gene lookup returns CDR1 SEHNR and CDR2 FQNEAQ (reference sequence). V dropped 4 bases and J dropped 6 bases, with 7 bases sitting between them. The CDR3 DNA is TGTGCCAGCAGCTCCCCCCCCAATGAGCAGTTCTTC. As protein: CASSSPPNEQFF.

The chain carries TRBV2 and TRBJ2-5; 12 nucleotides match TRBD1. The CDR3 is 15 amino acids. Germline V gene sequence: CDR1 SNHLY, CDR2 FYNNEI. The ends lost 5 bases at V and 2 bases at J; junction bases unmatched: 3. The CDR3 loop reads CASSPGQGAQETQYF. The CDR3 DNA reads as TGTGCCAGCAGTCCGGGACAGGGGGCGCAAGAGACCCAGTACTTC. The full variable domain, with the rest looked up from reference TRBV2 and TRBJ2-5, is EPEVTQTPSHQVTQMGQEVILRCVPISNHLYFYWYRQILGQKVEFLVSFYNNEISEKSEIFDDQFSVERPDGSNFTLKIRSTKLEDSAMYFCASSPGQGAQETQYFGPGTRLLVL.